This TCR beta chain was sequenced in a study of T cells after yellow fever vaccination. Study conclusions and caveats: Reappearance after the booster was observed for most primary-vaccination clones (roughly 97% CD4, just over 85% CD8). Though weaker, the secondary response peaked faster, on day 5 versus 15. Only a small proportion of the clonotypes turned up in both the CD4 and the CD8 compartments, likely arising from convergent recombination.

The junction had 15 bases not matched to a gene; V was cut back by 3 bases and J by 5 bases. CDR1 is MGHRA and CDR2 is YSYEKL in the germline V gene. This CDR3 is built from 17 residues. Synthesis of TCR cDNA relied on 5'RACE template switching, which attached a universal primer site and UMIs. MiXCR, applied by TCRdb to the 5' RACE reads, yields one record per CDR3 protein. The sample yields under 55,000 distinct CDR3 sequences, approximately 7% seen once. The sample was CD8+ T cells not binding an NS4B(214-222) dextramer, sorted from PBMCs, taken around 45 days after the first yellow fever vaccination. This clonotype was sampled from a man between 18 and 29 years old who received the YFV17D yellow fever vaccine. The chain is built from TRBV4-1 and TRBJ2-5; 7 positions agree with TRBD2. CDR3 in amino acids: CASSHPMRGREWETQYF. The DNA for the CDR3 is TGCGCCAGCAGCCACCCGATGAGAGGGAGGGAGTGGGAGACCCAGTACTTC.